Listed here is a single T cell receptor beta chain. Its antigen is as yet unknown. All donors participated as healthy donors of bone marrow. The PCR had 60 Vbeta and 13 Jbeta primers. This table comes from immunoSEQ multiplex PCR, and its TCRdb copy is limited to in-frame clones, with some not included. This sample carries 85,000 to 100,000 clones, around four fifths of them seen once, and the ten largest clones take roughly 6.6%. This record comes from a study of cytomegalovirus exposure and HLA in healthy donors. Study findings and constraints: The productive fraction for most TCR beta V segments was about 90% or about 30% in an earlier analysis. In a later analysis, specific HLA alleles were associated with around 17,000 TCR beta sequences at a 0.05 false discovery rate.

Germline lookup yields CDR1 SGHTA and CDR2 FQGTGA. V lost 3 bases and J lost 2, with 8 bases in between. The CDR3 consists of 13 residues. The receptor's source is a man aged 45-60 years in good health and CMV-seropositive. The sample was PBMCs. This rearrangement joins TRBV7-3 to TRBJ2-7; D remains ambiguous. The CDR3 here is CASSLGSPYEQYF. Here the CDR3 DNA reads TGTGCCAGCAGCTTGGGCAGCCCCTACGAGCAGTACTTC.